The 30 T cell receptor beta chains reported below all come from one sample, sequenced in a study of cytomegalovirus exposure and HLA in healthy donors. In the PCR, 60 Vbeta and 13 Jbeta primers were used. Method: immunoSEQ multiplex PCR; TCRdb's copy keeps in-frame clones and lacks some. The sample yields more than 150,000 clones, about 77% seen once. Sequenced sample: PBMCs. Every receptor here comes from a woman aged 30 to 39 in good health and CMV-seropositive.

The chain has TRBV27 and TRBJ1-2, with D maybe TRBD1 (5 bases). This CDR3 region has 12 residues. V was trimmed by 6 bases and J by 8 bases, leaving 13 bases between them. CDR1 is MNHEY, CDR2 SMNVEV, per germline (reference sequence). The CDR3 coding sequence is TGTGCCAGCAGGACCGGGGGGAACGGCTACACCTTC. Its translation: CASRTGGNGYTF.

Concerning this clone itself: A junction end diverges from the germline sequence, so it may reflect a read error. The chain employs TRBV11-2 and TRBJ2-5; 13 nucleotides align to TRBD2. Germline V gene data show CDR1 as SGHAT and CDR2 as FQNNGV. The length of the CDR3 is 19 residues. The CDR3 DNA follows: TGTGCCAGCAGCCTAGAGAGGACTAGCGGGGGACATACCCAAGAGACCCAGTACTTC. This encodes CASSLERTSGGHTQETQYF.

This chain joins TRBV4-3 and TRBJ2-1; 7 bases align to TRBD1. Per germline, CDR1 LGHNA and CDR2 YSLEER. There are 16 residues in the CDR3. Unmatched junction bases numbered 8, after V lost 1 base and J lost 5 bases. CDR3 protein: CASSQVLQTGNNEQFF. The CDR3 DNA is TGCGCCAGCAGCCAAGTCCTACAGACAGGGAACAATGAGCAGTTCTTC.

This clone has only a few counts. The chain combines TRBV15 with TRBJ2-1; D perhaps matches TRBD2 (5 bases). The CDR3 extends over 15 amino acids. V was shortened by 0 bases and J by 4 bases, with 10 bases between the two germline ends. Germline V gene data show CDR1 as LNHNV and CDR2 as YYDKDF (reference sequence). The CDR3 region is CATSREARLYNEQFF. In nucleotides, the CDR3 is TGTGCCACCAGCAGAGAGGCTCGACTATACAATGAGCAGTTCTTC.

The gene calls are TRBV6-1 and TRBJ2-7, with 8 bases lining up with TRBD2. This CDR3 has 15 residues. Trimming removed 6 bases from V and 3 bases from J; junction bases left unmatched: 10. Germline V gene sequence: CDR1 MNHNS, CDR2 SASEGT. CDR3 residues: CASRPLTSVIYEQYF. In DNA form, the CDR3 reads TGTGCCAGCAGGCCTTTGACTAGCGTTATCTACGAGCAGTACTTC.

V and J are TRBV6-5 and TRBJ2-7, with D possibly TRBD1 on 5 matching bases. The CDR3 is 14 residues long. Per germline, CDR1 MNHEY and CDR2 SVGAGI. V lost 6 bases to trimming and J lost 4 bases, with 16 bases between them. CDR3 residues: CASRTEAKRYEQYF. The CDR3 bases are TGTGCCAGCAGGACAGAGGCAAAAAGATACGAGCAGTACTTC.

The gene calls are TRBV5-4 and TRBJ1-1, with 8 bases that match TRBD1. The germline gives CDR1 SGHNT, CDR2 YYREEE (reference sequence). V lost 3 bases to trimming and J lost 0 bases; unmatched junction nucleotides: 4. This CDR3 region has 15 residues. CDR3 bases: TGTGCCAGCAGCTCGACAGGGGTGATGAACACTGAAGCTTTCTTT. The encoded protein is CASSSTGVMNTEAFF.

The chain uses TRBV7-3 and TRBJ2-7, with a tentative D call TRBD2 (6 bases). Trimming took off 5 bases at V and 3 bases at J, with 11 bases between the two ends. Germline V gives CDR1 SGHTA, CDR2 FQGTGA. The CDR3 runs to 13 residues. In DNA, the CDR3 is TGTGCCAGCAGCCCGGGACTTGACTACGAGCAGTACTTC. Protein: CASSPGLDYEQYF. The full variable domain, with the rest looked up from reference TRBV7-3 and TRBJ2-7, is GAGVSQTPSNKVTEKGKYVELRCDPISGHTALYWYRQSLGQGPEFLIYFQGTGAADDSGLPNDRFFAVRPEGSVSTLKIQRTERGDSAVYLCASSPGLDYEQYFGPGTRLTVT.

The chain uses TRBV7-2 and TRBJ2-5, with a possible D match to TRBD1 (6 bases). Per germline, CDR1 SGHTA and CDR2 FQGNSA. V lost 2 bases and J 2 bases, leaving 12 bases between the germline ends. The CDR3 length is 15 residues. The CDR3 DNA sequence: TGTGCCAGCAGCTTATCGGGACACGGACAAGAGACCCAGTACTTC. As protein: CASSLSGHGQETQYF.

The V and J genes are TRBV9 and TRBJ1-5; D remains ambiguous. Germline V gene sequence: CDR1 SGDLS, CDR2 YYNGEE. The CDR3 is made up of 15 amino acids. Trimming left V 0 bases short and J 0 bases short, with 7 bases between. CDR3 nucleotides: TGTGCCAGCAGCGTAGGGACTTATAGCAATCAGCCCCAGCATTTT. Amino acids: CASSVGTYSNQPQHF.

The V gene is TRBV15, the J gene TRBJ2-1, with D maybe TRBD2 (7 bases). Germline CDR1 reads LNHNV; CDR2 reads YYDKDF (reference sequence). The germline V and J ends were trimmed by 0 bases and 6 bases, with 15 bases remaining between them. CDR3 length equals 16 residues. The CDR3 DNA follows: TGTGCCACCAGCAGAGAGGGGGGGCAGCGAGTCAATGAGCAGTTCTTC. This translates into CATSREGGQRVNEQFF.

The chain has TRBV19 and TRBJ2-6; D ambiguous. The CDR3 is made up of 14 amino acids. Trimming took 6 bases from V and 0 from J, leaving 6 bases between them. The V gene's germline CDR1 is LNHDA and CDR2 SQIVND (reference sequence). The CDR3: CASRQSSGANVLTF. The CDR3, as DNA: TGTGCCAGTAGACAGAGCTCTGGGGCCAACGTCCTGACTTTC.

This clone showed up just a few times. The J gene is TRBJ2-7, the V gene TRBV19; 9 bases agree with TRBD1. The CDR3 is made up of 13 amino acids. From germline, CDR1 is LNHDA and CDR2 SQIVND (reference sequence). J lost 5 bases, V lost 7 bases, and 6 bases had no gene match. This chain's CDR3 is CASIGTGRNEQYF. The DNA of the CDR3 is TGTGCCAGTATCGGGACAGGGCGCAACGAGCAGTACTTC.

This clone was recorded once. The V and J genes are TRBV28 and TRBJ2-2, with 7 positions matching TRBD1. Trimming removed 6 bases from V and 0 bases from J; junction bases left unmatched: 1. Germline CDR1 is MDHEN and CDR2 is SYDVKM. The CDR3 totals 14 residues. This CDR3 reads CASRGTANTGELFF. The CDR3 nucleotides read TGTGCCAGCAGGGGGACAGCGAACACCGGGGAGCTGTTTTTT.

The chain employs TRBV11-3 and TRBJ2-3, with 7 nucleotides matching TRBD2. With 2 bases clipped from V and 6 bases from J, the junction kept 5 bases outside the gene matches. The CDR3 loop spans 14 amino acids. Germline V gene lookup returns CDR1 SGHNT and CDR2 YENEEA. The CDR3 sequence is CASSLIGGDDTQYF. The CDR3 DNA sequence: TGTGCCAGCAGCTTAATTGGGGGGGACGATACGCAGTATTTT.

The CDR3 DNA reads as TGTGCCAGCAGGGCCCGGAGGTGGGAGACCCAGTACTTC. Residues: CASRARRWETQYF. V gene TRBV27 combines with J gene TRBJ2-5, with a possible D match to TRBD2 (5 bases). This CDR3 contains 13 residues. Germline CDR1 MNHEY, CDR2 SMNVEV (reference sequence). V was clipped by 6 bases and J by 5 bases, with 13 bases between them.

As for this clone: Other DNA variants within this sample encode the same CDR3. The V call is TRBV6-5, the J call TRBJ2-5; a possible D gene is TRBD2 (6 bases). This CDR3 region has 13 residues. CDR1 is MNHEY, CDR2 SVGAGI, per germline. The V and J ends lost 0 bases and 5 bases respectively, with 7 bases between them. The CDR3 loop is CASSYSRGETQYF. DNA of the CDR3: TGTGCCAGCAGTTACTCCCGGGGGGAGACCCAGTACTTC.

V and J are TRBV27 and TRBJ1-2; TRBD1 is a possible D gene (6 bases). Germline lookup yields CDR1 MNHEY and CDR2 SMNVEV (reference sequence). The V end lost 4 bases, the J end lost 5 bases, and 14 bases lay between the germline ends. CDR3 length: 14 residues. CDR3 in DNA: TGTGCCAGCAGTTATCAGACAGGAGATTATGGCTACACCTTC. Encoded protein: CASSYQTGDYGYTF.

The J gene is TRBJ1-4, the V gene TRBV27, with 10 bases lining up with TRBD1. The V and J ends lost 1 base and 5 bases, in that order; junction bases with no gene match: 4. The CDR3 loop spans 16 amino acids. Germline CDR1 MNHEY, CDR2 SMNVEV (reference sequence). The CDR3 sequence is CASSLLPGQGNEKLFF. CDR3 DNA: TGTGCCAGCAGTTTATTGCCGGGACAGGGGAATGAAAAACTGTTTTTT.

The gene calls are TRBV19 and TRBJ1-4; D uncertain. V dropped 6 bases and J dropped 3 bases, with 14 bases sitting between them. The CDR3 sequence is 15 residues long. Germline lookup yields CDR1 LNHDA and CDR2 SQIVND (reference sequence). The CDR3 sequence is CASSLTGSSNEKLFF. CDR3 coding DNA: TGTGCCAGTAGCCTCACCGGGAGTTCTAATGAAAAACTGTTTTTT. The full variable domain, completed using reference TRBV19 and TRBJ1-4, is DGGITQSPKYLFRKEGQNVTLSCEQNLNHDAMYWYRQDPGQGLRLIYYSQIVNDFQKGDIAEGYSVSREKKESFPLTVTSAQKNPTAFYLCASSLTGSSNEKLFFGSGTQLSVL.

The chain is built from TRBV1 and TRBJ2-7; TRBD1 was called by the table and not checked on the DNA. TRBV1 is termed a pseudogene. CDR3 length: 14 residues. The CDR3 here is CTSSQGQGYYEQYF. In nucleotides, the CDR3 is TGCACCAGCAGCCAGGGACAGGGGTACTACGAGCAGTACTTC.

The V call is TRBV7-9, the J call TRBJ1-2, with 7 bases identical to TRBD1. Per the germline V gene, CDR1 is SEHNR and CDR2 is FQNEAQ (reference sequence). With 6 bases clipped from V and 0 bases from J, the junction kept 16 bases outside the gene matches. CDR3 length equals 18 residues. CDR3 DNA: TGTGCCAGCAGTTCTATAGGGATGGACAGGAGAGCTAACTATGGCTACACCTTC. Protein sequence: CASSSIGMDRRANYGYTF.

CDR3 protein: CASSYSDGSTQFF. The CDR3 nucleotides are TGTGCCAGCAGTTACTCCGACGGGAGTACGCAGTTCTTC. The genes are TRBV6-5 and TRBJ2-1; possible D gene TRBD2, 6 bases. CDR1 and CDR2 from the germline V gene are MNHEY and SVGAGI. The CDR3 has 13 residues. V shed 0 bases and J shed 12 bases, with 12 bases lying between them.

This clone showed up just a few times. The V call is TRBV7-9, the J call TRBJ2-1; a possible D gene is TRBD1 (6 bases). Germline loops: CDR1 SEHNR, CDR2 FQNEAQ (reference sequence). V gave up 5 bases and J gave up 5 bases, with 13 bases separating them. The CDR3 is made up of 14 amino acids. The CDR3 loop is CASSPGQYDNEQFF. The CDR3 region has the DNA TGTGCCAGCAGCCCAGGACAGTACGACAATGAGCAGTTCTTC.

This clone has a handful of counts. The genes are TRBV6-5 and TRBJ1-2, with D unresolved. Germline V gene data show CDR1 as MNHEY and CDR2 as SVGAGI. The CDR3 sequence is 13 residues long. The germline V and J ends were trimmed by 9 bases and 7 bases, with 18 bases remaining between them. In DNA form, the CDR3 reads TGTGCCAGTCGCCGCTTCCCTGAGCGTGGCTACACCTTC. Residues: CASRRFPERGYTF.

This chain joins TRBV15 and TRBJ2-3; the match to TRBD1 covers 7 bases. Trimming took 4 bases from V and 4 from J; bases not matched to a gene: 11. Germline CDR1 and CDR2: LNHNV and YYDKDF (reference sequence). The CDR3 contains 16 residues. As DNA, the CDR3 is TGTGCCACCAGCAAGGGGCAGGGGGTAAGGGCAGATACGCAGTATTTT. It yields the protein CATSKGQGVRADTQYF.

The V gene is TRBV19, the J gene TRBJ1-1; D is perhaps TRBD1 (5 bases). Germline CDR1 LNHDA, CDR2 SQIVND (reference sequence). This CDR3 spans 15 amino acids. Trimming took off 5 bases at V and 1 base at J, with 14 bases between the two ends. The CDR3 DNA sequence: TGTGCCAGTAGTTCATACAGGTACTCGAACACTGAAGCTTTCTTT. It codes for CASSSYRYSNTEAFF.

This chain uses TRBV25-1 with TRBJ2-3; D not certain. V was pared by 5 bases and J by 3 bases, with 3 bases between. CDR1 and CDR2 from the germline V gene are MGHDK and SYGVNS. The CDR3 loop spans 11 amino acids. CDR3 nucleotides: TGTGCCAGCAGTTTAACAGATACGCAGTATTTT. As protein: CASSLTDTQYF.

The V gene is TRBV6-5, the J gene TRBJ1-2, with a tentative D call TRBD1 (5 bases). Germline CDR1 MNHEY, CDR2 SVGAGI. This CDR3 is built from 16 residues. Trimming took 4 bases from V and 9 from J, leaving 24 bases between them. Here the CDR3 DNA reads TGTGCCAGCAGTTGGATAAAAAGGAGGGGAGGGCCTAGCTACACCTTC. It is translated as CASSWIKRRGGPSYTF.

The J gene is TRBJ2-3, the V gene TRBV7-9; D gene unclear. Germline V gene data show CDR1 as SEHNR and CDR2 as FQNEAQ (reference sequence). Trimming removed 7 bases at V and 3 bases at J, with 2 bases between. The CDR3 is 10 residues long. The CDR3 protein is CASTTDTQYF. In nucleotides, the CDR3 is TGTGCCAGCACAACAGATACGCAGTATTTT.